What follows are 32 T cell receptor beta chains derived from one specimen sequenced in a study of CD4+ T cells in melanoma. Data came from immunoSEQ multiplex PCR; TCRdb stores just in-frame clones and leaves some out. Of about 110,000 clones in the sample, 80% to 95% were seen once. The sample taken for sequencing was peripheral blood. These receptors all stem from a human donor with melanoma.

As for this clone: This same CDR3 is encoded by further DNA sequences in the sample. J is TRBJ2-7 and V is TRBV5-1; 10 positions agree with TRBD1. V lost 0 bases and J lost 3; bases outside the gene matches: 0. The CDR3 is 14 amino acids. Looked up from germline, CDR1 is SGHRS and CDR2 is YFSETQ. CDR3 DNA sequence: TGCGCCAGCAGCTTGGGGACAGGGGGCTACGAGCAGTACTTC. Protein: CASSLGTGGYEQYF.

The CDR3 loop reads CASSVEAGWNTGELFF. The CDR3 DNA reads as TGTGCCAGCAGCGTTGAAGCGGGCTGGAACACCGGGGAGCTGTTTTTT. The V call is TRBV9, the J call TRBJ2-2, with TRBD2 as a possible D gene (6 bases). Trimming took off 2 bases at V and 1 base at J, with 12 bases between the two ends. Germline CDR1 reads SGDLS; CDR2 reads YYNGEE. The CDR3 has 16 amino acids.

The chain has TRBV11-2 and TRBJ2-1; TRBD2 aligns across 9 bases. V lost 0 bases, J lost 7 bases, and 16 bases stayed unmatched. The CDR3 runs 19 residues. CDR1 and CDR2 (germline): SGHAT, FQNNGV. The CDR3 region has the DNA TGTGCCAGCAGCTTAGATCGCATCCCCGCTAGCGGGGCTGCTAATGAGCAGTTCTTC. It translates to CASSLDRIPASGAANEQFF.

The chain employs TRBV9 and TRBJ2-1, with 8 bases lining up with TRBD2. The germline gives CDR1 SGDLS, CDR2 YYNGEE. This CDR3 has 16 residues. With V trimmed by 0 bases and J by 3 bases, 5 bases remained unmatched. CDR3 in DNA: TGTGCCAGCAGCGTAGACACCGGGACTAGCTACAATGAGCAGTTCTTC. It yields the protein CASSVDTGTSYNEQFF.

CDR3 loop: CASTLNSGAEQFF. The CDR3 nucleotides are TGTGCCAGCACCCTAAACTCCGGGGCCGAACAGTTCTTC. The V and J genes are TRBV7-3 and TRBJ2-1; D may match TRBD1 or TRBD2 (5 bases each). The CDR3 runs 13 residues. CDR1 is SGHTA, CDR2 FQGTGA, per germline. V lost 7 bases and J lost 13, with 20 bases in between. Drawing the rest from reference TRBV7-3 and TRBJ2-1, the complete variable domain is GAGVSQTPSNKVTEKGKYVELRCDPISGHTALYWYRQSLGQGPEFLIYFQGTGAADDSGLPNDRFFAVRPEGSVSTLKIQRTERGDSAVYLCASTLNSGAEQFFGPGTRLTVL.

The rearrangement links TRBV10-3 to TRBJ2-5; D not certain. V was trimmed by 6 bases and J by 5 bases, leaving 16 bases between them. Germline CDR1 reads ENHRY; CDR2 reads SYGVKD. This CDR3 has 14 amino acids. CDR3 sequence: CAISPPGGGETQYF. In DNA form, the CDR3 reads TGTGCCATCAGCCCCCCGGGCGGTGGGGAGACCCAGTACTTC.

The chain has TRBV27 and TRBJ1-2, with a possible D match to TRBD1 (6 bases). CDR3 length: 14 residues. With 1 base removed from V and 6 bases from J, the gap between germline ends came to 12 bases. Germline V CDR1 and CDR2: MNHEY, SMNVEV (reference sequence). CDR3 nucleotide sequence: TGTGCCAGCAGTTTATTTTCCAAGGGGGATGGCTACACCTTC. Protein: CASSLFSKGDGYTF.

The gene calls are TRBV18 and TRBJ1-4, with 7 bases that match TRBD1. Germline loops: CDR1 KGHSH, CDR2 LQKENI. The CDR3 length is 14 residues. V gave up 4 bases and J gave up 5 bases; unmatched junction bases: 4. CDR3 in DNA: TGTGCCAGCTCACGGGACAGAACAAATGAAAAACTGTTTTTT. It encodes CASSRDRTNEKLFF.

The chain has TRBV9 and TRBJ2-5; 8 bases fit TRBD1. V was pared by 4 bases and J by 10 bases, with 21 bases of the junction left unmatched. There are 17 residues in the CDR3. Germline V gene sequence: CDR1 SGDLS, CDR2 YYNGEE. The CDR3 protein is CASSPEGGPGTGLDQYF. CDR3 DNA: TGTGCCAGCAGCCCAGAGGGGGGTCCCGGGACAGGCCTGGACCAGTACTTC.

The rearrangement links TRBV28 to TRBJ2-1; D tentatively fits TRBD1 or TRBD2 (5 bases each). Between the trimmed V and J ends, which lost 7 bases and 0 bases, there was a span of 13 bases. The germline V gene encodes CDR1 MDHEN and CDR2 SYDVKM. The CDR3 extends over 15 amino acids. In nucleotides, the CDR3 is TGTGCCAGCATCTCGAGGGGTAGCTCCTACAATGAGCAGTTCTTC. Amino acid sequence: CASISRGSSYNEQFF. Using reference TRBV28 and TRBJ2-1 for the parts outside the CDR3, the full variable domain is DVKVTQSSRYLVKRTGEKVFLECVQDMDHENMFWYRQDPGLGLRLIYFSYDVKMKEKGDIPEGYSVSREKKERFSLILESASTNQTSMYLCASISRGSSYNEQFFGPGTRLTVL.

The V gene is TRBV7-2, the J gene TRBJ1-4; D is unresolved. This CDR3 region has 12 residues. Trimming pared 3 bases from V and 13 bases from J, leaving 12 bases between. Per the germline V gene, CDR1 is SGHTA and CDR2 is FQGNSA. CDR3 in amino acids: CASSLPATGLFF. DNA of the CDR3: TGTGCCAGCAGCTTGCCGGCGACTGGACTGTTTTTT.

The CDR3 is CASSDSIGRRYNEQFF. The CDR3 DNA is TGTGCCAGCAGTGACTCTATCGGGAGAAGGTACAATGAGCAGTTCTTC. J is TRBJ2-1 and V is TRBV6-4; tentatively, D is TRBD2 (6 bases). This CDR3 comprises 16 residues. The germline V and J ends were trimmed by 0 bases and 4 bases, with 13 bases remaining between them. Germline values: CDR1 MRHNA, CDR2 SNTAGT.

This clone has just one count. This chain joins TRBV5-1 and TRBJ2-2, with D possibly TRBD2 on 6 matching bases. This CDR3 is 16 amino acids long. Germline values: CDR1 SGHRS, CDR2 YFSETQ. The V gene lost 2 bases and the J gene lost 1 base, with 12 bases spanning the gap. CDR3 protein: CASSFLPSENTGELFF. The CDR3 DNA reads TGCGCCAGCAGCTTTCTACCTAGCGAGAACACCGGGGAGCTGTTTTTT.

In this sample, this clone turned up once. This sequence joins TRBV6-1 and TRBJ1-4; TRBD1 matches 8 bases. V shed 4 bases and J 3 bases; nucleotides not matched to a gene: 1. Germline assignment: CDR1 MNHNS and CDR2 SASEGT. The length of the CDR3 is 14 residues. DNA for the CDR3: TGTGCCAGCAGTGCCAGGGGGCCTAATGAAAAACTGTTTTTT. It is translated as CASSARGPNEKLFF.

This chain joins TRBV18 and TRBJ1-4, with D possibly matching TRBD1 (6 bases). Trimming stripped 7 bases from V and 2 bases from J, with 11 bases between. CDR3 length: 14 residues. Germline-derived CDR1 and CDR2 are KGHSH and LQKENI. The CDR3 DNA reads as TGTGCCAGCTTGAGAAGGGGGACTAATGAAAAACTGTTTTTT. It specifies CASLRRGTNEKLFF.

The chain carries TRBV28 and TRBJ2-3, with 10 bases lining up with TRBD2. Germline lookup yields CDR1 MDHEN and CDR2 SYDVKM. The ends lost 4 bases at V and 4 bases at J; junction bases unmatched: 5. The CDR3 has 15 amino acids. The CDR3 nucleotides read TGTGCCAGCAGTTCTAGCGGGGGCCGGGCAGATACGCAGTATTTT. Its translation: CASSSSGGRADTQYF. Using reference TRBV28 and TRBJ2-3 for the parts outside the CDR3, the full variable domain is DVKVTQSSRYLVKRTGEKVFLECVQDMDHENMFWYRQDPGLGLRLIYFSYDVKMKEKGDIPEGYSVSREKKERFSLILESASTNQTSMYLCASSSSGGRADTQYFGPGTRLTVL.

This clone was seen only a few times. This chain connects TRBV19 to TRBJ2-1; 10 nucleotides match TRBD1. The germline gives CDR1 LNHDA, CDR2 SQIVND (reference sequence). This CDR3 contains 13 residues. The trim removed 6 bases at V and 6 bases at J, leaving 2 bases unmatched. The CDR3 nucleotides are TGTGCCAGTAGGGGACAGGGGCTCAATGAGCAGTTCTTC. This encodes CASRGQGLNEQFF.

The genes are TRBV5-4 and TRBJ2-3; maybe TRBD2 (5 bases). The CDR3 extends over 14 amino acids. V gave up 3 bases and J gave up 4 bases, with 12 bases separating them. Looked up from germline, CDR1 is SGHNT and CDR2 is YYREEE (reference sequence). In DNA form, the CDR3 reads TGTGCCAGCAGCTCGCCGTATAGCGCAGATACGCAGTATTTT. It codes for CASSSPYSADTQYF. The full variable domain, rest sourced from reference TRBV5-4 and TRBJ2-3, is ETGVTQSPTHLIKTRGQQVTLRCSSQSGHNTVSWYQQALGQGPQFIFQYYREEENGRGNFPPRFSGLQFPNYSSELNVNALELDDSALYLCASSSPYSADTQYFGPGTRLTVL.

This clone was recorded a few times. In DNA form, the CDR3 reads TGTGCCAGCAGTCGCGACAATGAAGCTTTCTTT. Encoded protein: CASSRDNEAFF. This chain links TRBV28 with TRBJ1-1; D remains ambiguous. V was clipped by 5 bases and J by 7 bases, with 8 bases between them. This CDR3 spans 11 amino acids. The germline CDR1 and CDR2 sequences are MDHEN and SYDVKM.

The chain has TRBV15 and TRBJ2-1; perhaps TRBD2 as D (6 bases). Germline values: CDR1 LNHNV, CDR2 YYDKDF (reference sequence). This CDR3 comprises 16 residues. Trimming left V 0 bases short and J 4 bases short, with 13 bases between. The CDR3 loop is CATSRDPGSAYNEQFF. CDR3 nucleotide sequence: TGTGCCACCAGCAGAGATCCCGGGAGCGCTTACAATGAGCAGTTCTTC.

This chain connects TRBV7-2 to TRBJ1-5, with TRBD1 as a possible D gene (5 bases). Germline V CDR1 and CDR2: SGHTA, FQGNSA. The CDR3 length is 14 residues. Trimming cost V 4 bases and J 2 bases, with 9 bases left between them. This CDR3 is CASSSRGRNQPQHF. The CDR3 region has the DNA TGTGCCAGCAGCTCCCGGGGCCGCAATCAGCCCCAGCATTTT.

The V gene is TRBV9, the J gene TRBJ2-5, with TRBD2 as a possible D gene (6 bases). Between the trimmed V and J ends, which lost 3 bases and 5 bases, there was a span of 20 bases. CDR1 is SGDLS, CDR2 YYNGEE, per germline. The length of the CDR3 is 16 residues. DNA for the CDR3: TGTGCCAGCAGCGCCCTTACTAGCCCCGTTGAGGAGACCCAGTACTTC. Its protein is CASSALTSPVEETQYF.

The chain has TRBV30 and TRBJ1-6; 8 bases match TRBD1. V was clipped by 3 bases and J by 8 bases; unmatched bases: 3. This CDR3 has 13 residues. Germline CDR1 reads GTSNPN; CDR2 reads SVGIG (reference sequence). The CDR3 region is CAWRDRGYSPLHF. The CDR3 coding sequence is TGTGCCTGGAGAGACAGGGGTTATTCACCCCTCCACTTT.

CDR3 nucleotide sequence: TGTGCCAGCAGCGTAAGTCCTAGCGGGAGGGGGAGCCAAGAGACCCAGTACTTC. This codes for CASSVSPSGRGSQETQYF. The chain employs TRBV9 and TRBJ2-5, with 12 bases that match TRBD2. Per the germline V gene, CDR1 is SGDLS and CDR2 is YYNGEE. CDR3 length: 18 residues. The ends lost 1 base at V and 1 base at J; junction bases unmatched: 8.

The chain is built from TRBV6-6 and TRBJ2-1; TRBD2 agrees at 9 bases. After removal of 5 bases from V and 7 bases from J, the junction contained 6 bases not matched to a gene. Germline lookup yields CDR1 MNHNY and CDR2 SVGAGI (reference sequence). This CDR3 has 14 residues. The CDR3 region is CASSDSGSTNEQFF. The CDR3 DNA follows: TGTGCCAGCAGTGATAGCGGGAGCACGAATGAGCAGTTCTTC.

CDR3 nucleotide sequence: TGTGCCAGCAGCCCCTCAGGGGGCGGCTACGAGCAGTACTTC. Encoded protein: CASSPSGGGYEQYF. This chain links TRBV7-3 with TRBJ2-7, with 8 positions matching TRBD1. From germline, CDR1 is SGHTA and CDR2 FQGTGA. CDR3 length: 14 residues. V gave up 5 bases and J gave up 3 bases; unmatched junction bases: 6.

The chain couples TRBV27 to TRBJ1-5; D ambiguous. Trimming took 6 bases from V and 8 from J, leaving 17 bases between them. Per the germline V gene, CDR1 is MNHEY and CDR2 is SMNVEV (reference sequence). This CDR3 has 14 residues. This CDR3 is CASSLFGPSEPQHF. In DNA form, the CDR3 reads TGTGCCAGCAGCCTCTTTGGTCCTTCCGAGCCCCAGCATTTT.

The J gene is TRBJ2-1, the V gene TRBV7-2; the D is unclear. V lost 5 bases and J lost 10, with 9 bases in between. The germline V gene has CDR1 SGHTA and CDR2 FQGNSA. CDR3 length equals 11 residues. DNA of the CDR3: TGTGCCAGCAGCCTGGACGGCGAGCAGTTCTTC. Translating gives CASSLDGEQFF.

This clone turned up a few times. This chain joins TRBV7-2 and TRBJ1-5, with a weak D call TRBD1 (6 bases). Germline V gives CDR1 SGHTA, CDR2 FQGNSA. Between the trimmed V and J ends, which lost 1 base and 7 bases, there was a span of 14 bases. The CDR3 length is 15 residues. CDR3 amino acids: CASSLVGRGGQPQHF. Written as DNA, the CDR3 is TGTGCCAGCAGCTTAGTTGGCAGGGGAGGCCAGCCCCAGCATTTT.

The chain combines TRBV7-5 with TRBJ2-1; no DNA check was done on the table's D call, TRBD1. TRBV7-5 constitutes a pseudogene. This CDR3 is built from 18 residues. CDR3 DNA sequence: TGTGCCAGAAGCTCAGGACAGGGGGCCCCATTTCCAGGGAATGAGCAGTTCTTC. Amino acid sequence: CARSSGQGAPFPGNEQFF.

The chain employs TRBV5-1 and TRBJ2-3, with 8 nucleotides matching TRBD2. J was trimmed by 1 base and V by 0 bases; bases with no gene match: 4. CDR3 length: 16 residues. Germline V gene sequence: CDR1 SGHRS, CDR2 YFSETQ. The CDR3 here is CASSLASTSGTDTQYF. The CDR3 DNA follows: TGCGCCAGCAGCTTGGCGTCGACTAGCGGCACAGATACGCAGTATTTT. The complete variable domain, with remaining parts taken from reference TRBV5-1 and TRBJ2-3, reads KAGVTQTPRYLIKTRGQQVTLSCSPISGHRSVSWYQQTPGQGLQFLFEYFSETQRNKGNFPGRFSGRQFSNSRSEMNVSTLELGDSALYLCASSLASTSGTDTQYFGPGTRLTVL.

The J gene is TRBJ2-5, the V gene TRBV5-4, with 15 nucleotides matching TRBD2. V gave up 4 bases and J gave up 5 bases; unmatched junction bases: 6. CDR1 and CDR2 from the germline V gene are SGHNT and YYREEE (reference sequence). The CDR3 totals 16 residues. The CDR3 DNA reads TGTGCCAGCAGCGCAGGGACTAGCGGGAGGTCGGAGACCCAGTACTTC. Protein sequence: CASSAGTSGRSETQYF. Complete variable domain (other parts from reference TRBV5-4 and TRBJ2-5): ETGVTQSPTHLIKTRGQQVTLRCSSQSGHNTVSWYQQALGQGPQFIFQYYREEENGRGNFPPRFSGLQFPNYSSELNVNALELDDSALYLCASSAGTSGRSETQYFGPGTRLLVL.